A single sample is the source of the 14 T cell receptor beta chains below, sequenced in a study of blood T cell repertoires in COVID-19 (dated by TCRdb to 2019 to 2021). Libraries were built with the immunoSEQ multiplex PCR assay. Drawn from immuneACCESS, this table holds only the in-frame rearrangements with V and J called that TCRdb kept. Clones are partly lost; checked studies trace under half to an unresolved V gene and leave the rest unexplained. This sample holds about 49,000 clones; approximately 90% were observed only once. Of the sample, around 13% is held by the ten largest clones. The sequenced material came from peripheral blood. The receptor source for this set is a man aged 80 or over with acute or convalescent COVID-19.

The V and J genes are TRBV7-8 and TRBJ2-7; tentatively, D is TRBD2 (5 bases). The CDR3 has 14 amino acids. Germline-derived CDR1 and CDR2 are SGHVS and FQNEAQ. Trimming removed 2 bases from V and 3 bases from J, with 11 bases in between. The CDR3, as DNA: TGTGCCAGCAGCTTAAGTGGAGCGGTCTACGAGCAGTACTTC. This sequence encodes CASSLSGAVYEQYF.

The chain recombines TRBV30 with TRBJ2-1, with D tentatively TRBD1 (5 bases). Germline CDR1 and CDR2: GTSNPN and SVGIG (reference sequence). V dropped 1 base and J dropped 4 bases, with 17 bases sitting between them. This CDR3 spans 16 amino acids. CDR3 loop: CAWSGPLTVRYNEQFF. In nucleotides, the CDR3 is TGTGCCTGGAGTGGACCCCTGACAGTCAGGTACAATGAGCAGTTCTTC. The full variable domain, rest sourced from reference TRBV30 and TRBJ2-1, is SQTIHQWPATLVQPVGSPLSLECTVEGTSNPNLYWYRQAAGRGLQLLFYSVGIGQISSEVPQNLSASRPQDRQFILSSKKLLLSDSGFYLCAWSGPLTVRYNEQFFGPGTRLTVL.

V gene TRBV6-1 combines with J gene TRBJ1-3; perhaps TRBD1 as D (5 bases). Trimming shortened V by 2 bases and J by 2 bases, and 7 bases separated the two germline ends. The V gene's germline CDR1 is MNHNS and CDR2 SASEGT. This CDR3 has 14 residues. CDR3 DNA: TGTGCCAGCAGTGAATCCAGGGCTGGAAACACCATATATTTT. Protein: CASSESRAGNTIYF.

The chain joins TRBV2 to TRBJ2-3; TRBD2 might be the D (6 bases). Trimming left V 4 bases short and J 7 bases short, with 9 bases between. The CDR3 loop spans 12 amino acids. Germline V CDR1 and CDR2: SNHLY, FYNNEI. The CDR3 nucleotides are TGTGCCAGCAGTGTGGGGGGTAATACGCAGTATTTT. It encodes CASSVGGNTQYF.

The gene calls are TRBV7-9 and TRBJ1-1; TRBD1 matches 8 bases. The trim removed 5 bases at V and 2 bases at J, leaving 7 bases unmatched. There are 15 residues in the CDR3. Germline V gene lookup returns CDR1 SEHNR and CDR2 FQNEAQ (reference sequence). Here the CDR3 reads CASSLSGTGNTEAFF. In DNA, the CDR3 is TGTGCCAGCAGCCTATCCGGGACAGGAAACACTGAAGCTTTCTTT.

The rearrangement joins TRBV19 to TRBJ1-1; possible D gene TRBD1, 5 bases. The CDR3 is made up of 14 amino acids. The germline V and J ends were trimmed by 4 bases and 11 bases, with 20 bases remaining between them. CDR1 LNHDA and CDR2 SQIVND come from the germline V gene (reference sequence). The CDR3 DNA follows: TGTGCCAGTAGTAGCCCAGACAGAAGGGTACGGGCTTTCTTT. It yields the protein CASSSPDRRVRAFF.

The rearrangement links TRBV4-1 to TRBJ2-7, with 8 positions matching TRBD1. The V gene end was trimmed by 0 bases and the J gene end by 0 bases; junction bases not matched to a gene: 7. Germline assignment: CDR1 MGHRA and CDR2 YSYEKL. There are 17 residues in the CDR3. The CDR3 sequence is CASSQDQGDRSSYEQYF. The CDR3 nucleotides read TGCGCCAGCAGCCAAGATCAAGGGGACAGGAGCTCCTACGAGCAGTACTTC.

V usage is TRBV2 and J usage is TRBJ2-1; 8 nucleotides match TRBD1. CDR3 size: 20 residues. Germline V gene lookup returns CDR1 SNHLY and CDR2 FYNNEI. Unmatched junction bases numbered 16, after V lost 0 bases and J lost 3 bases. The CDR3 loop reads CASSEAHRGVLDLNYNEQFF. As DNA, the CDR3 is TGTGCCAGCAGTGAAGCGCACAGGGGGGTCTTGGACTTGAACTACAATGAGCAGTTCTTC.

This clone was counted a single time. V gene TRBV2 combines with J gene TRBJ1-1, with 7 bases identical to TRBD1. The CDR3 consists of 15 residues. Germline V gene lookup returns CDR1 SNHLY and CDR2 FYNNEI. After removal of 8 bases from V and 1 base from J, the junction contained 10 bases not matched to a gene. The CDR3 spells CASGRQGTKNTEAFF. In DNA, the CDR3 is TGTGCCAGCGGAAGACAGGGAACGAAGAACACTGAAGCTTTCTTT.

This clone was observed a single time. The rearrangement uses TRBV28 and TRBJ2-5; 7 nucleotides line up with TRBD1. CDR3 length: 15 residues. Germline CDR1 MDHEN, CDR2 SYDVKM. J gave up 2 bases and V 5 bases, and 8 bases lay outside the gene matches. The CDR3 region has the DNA TGTGCCAGCAGTACTTGGGACAGTCAACAAGAGACCCAGTACTTC. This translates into CASSTWDSQQETQYF.

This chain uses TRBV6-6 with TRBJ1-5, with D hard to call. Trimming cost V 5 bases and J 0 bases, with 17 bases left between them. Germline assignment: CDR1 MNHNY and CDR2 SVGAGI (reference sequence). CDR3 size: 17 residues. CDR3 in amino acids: CASSPRGATYSNQPQHF. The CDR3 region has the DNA TGTGCCAGCAGTCCTCGGGGTGCGACATATAGCAATCAGCCCCAGCATTTT.

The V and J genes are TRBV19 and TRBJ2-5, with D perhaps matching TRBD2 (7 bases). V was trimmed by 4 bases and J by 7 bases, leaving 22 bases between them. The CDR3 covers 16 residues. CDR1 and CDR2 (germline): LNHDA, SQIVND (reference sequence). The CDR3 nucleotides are TGTGCCAGTAGTACCCTCGGGGGGCAAGCGAAGGTGACCCAGTACTTC. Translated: CASSTLGGQAKVTQYF.

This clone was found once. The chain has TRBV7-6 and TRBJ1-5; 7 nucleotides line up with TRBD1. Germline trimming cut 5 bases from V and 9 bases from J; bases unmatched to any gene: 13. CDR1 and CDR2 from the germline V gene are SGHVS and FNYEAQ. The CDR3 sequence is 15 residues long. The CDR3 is CASSPARGQVGPQHF. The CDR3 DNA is TGTGCCAGCAGCCCTGCGAGGGGGCAAGTGGGGCCCCAGCATTTT.

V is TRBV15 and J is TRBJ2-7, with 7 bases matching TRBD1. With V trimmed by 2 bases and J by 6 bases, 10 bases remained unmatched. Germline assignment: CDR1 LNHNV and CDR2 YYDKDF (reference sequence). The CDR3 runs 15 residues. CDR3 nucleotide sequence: TGTGCCACCAGCAGACAAAGACAGGGATTGGCCGAGCAGTACTTC. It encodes CATSRQRQGLAEQYF.